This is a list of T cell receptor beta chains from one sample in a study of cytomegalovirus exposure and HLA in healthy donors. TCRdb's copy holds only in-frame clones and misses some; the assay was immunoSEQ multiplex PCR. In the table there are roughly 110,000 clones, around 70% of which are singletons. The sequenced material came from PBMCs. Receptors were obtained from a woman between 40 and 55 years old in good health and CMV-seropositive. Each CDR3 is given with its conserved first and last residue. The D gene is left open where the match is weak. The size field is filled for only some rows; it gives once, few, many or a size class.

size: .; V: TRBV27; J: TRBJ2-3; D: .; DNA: TGTGCCAGCAGGTGGATCGGCTCCGGGAATACGCAGTATTTT; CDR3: CASRWIGSGNTQYF
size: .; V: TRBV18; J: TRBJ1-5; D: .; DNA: TGTGCCAGCTCTATGACGGGGTATTATCAGCCCCAGCATTTT; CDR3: CASSMTGYYQPQHF
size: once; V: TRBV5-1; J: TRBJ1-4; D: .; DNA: TGCGCCAGCGTAGCCGGGGTAGCGGCTAATGAAAAACTGTTTTTT; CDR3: CASVAGVAANEKLFF
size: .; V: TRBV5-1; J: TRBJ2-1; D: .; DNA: TGCGCCAGCAGAGACAACCCAATTGTCTACAATGAGCAGTTCTTC; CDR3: CASRDNPIVYNEQFF
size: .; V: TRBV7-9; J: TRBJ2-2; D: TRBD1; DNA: TGTGCCAGCAGCACCGGACAGGGGGCAGCCGGGGAGCTGTTTTTT; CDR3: CASSTGQGAAGELFF
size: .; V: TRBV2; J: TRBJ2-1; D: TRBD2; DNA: TGTGCCAGCAGGGAGACTAGCGGAAACAATGAGCAGTTCTTC; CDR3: CASRETSGNNEQFF
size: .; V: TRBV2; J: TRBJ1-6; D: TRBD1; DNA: TGTGCCAGCAGATCGACAGGGTCTTGGGGTTCACCCCTCCACTTT; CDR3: CASRSTGSWGSPLHF
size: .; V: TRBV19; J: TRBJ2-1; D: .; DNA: TGTGCCAGTAGTATTGGGCGCAATGAGCAGTTCTTC; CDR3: CASSIGRNEQFF
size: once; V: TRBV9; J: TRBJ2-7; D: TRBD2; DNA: TGTGCCAGCAGCGTGGCTAGCGGGAGCCATACCTACGAGCAGTACTTC; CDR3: CASSVASGSHTYEQYF
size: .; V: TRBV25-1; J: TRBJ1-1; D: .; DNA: .; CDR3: CASSTSTGGDTEAFF
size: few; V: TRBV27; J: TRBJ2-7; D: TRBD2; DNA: TGTGCCAGCAGGCGGACTAGCGGGGTACGCGAGCAGTACTTC; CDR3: CASRRTSGVREQYF
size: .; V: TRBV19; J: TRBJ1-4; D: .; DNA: TGTGCCAGTAGTCTTCGACGGGGAACTAATGAAAAACTGTTTTTT; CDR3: CASSLRRGTNEKLFF
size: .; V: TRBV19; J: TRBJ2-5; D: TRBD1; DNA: TGTGCCAGTAGTATCCGGGACAGGGGGCGAGGGACACAAGAGACCCAGTACTTC; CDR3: CASSIRDRGRGTQETQYF
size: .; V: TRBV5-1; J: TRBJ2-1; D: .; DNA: TGCGCCAGCAGCTTGGCAGGGGAGGGGCAGTTCTTC; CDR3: CASSLAGEGQFF
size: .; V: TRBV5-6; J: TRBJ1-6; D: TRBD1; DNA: TGTGCCAGCAGCCCGACAGGGGGCGCGAATAATTCACCCCTCCACTTT; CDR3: CASSPTGGANNSPLHF
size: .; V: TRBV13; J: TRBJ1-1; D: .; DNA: TGTGCCAGCAGCTTAGGTCCAGGGCTGTACACTGAAGCTTTCTTT; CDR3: CASSLGPGLYTEAFF
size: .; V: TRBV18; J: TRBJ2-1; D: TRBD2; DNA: TGTGCCAGCTCACCACCGGGACTAGCTGTGGACAATGAGCAGTTCTTC; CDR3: CASSPPGLAVDNEQFF
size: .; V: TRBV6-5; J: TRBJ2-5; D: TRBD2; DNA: TGTGCCAGCAGTTTCCCGACTAGCGGGGCACAAGAGACCCAGTACTTC; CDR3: CASSFPTSGAQETQYF
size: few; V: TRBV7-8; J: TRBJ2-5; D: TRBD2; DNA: TGTGCCAGCAGCTTAAGGCGGGAGGTTCCTCAAGAGACCCAGTACTTC; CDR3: CASSLRREVPQETQYF
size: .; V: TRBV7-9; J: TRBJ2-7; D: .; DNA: TGTGCCAGCAGCCACAGGGACGACTCCTACGAGCAGTACTTC; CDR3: CASSHRDDSYEQYF
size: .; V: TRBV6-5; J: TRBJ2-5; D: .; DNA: TGTGCCAGCGGGGGGACGGGGCAAGAGACCCAGTACTTC; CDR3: CASGGTGQETQYF
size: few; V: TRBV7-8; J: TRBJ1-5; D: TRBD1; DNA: TGTGCCAGCAGCTTTCGACAGGGGGCGGTGAGCAATCAGCCCCAGCATTTT; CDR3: CASSFRQGAVSNQPQHF
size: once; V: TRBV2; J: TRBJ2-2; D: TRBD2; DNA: TGTGCCAGCATCACCCCCTACCCGGGGGGGCCTAGCGGGAGCACCACCGGGGAGCTGTTTTTT; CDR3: CASITPYPGGPSGSTTGELFF
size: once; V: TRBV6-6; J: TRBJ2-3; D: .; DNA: TGTGCCAGCAGTCCTTCCACAGATACGCAGTATTTT; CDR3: CASSPSTDTQYF
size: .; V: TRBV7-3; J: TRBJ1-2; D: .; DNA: TGTGCCAGCAGCCCAAGTCATAACAGGGTAATCAGTGGCTACACCTTC; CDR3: CASSPSHNRVISGYTF
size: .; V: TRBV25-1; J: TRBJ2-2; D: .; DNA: TGTGCCAGCAGTGAATCTCCGGGCAGGGGATTGGCCGGGGAGCTGTTTTTT; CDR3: CASSESPGRGLAGELFF
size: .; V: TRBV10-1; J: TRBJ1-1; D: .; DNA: TGCGCCAGCCCCCGCGCTGAAGCTTTCTTT; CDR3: CASPRAEAFF
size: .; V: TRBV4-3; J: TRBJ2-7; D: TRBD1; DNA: TGCGCCAGCAGCCAACGACAGGGGGGGTATGAGCAGTACTTC; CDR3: CASSQRQGGYEQYF